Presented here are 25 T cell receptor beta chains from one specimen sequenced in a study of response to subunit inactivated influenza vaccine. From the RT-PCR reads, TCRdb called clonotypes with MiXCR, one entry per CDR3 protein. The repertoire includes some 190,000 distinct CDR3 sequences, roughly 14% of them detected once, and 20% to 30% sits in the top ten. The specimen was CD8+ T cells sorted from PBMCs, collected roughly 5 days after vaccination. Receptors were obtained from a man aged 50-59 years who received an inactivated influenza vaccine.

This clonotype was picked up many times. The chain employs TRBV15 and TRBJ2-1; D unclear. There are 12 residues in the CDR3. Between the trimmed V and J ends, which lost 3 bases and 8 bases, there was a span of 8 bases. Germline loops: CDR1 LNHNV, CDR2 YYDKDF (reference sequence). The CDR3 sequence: CATSRLYDEQFF. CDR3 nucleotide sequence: TGTGCCACCAGCAGGCTGTACGATGAGCAGTTCTTC.

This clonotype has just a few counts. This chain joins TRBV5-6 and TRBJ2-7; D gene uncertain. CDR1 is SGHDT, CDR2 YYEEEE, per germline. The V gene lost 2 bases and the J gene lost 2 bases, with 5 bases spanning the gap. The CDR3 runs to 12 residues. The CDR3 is CASSFVPYEQYF. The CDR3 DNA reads TGTGCCAGCAGCTTTGTTCCCTACGAGCAGTACTTC. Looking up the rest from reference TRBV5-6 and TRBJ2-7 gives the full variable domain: DAGVTQSPTHLIKTRGQQVTLRCSPKSGHDTVSWYQQALGQGPQFIFQYYEEEERQRGNFPDRFSGHQFPNYSSELNVNALLLGDSALYLCASSFVPYEQYFGPGTRLTVT.

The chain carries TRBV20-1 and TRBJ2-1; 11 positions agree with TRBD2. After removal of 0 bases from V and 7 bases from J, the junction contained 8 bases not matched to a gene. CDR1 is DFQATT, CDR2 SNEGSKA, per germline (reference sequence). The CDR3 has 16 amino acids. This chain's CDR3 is CSARDHASGRYNEQFF. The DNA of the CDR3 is TGCAGTGCTAGAGATCACGCTAGCGGGAGGTATAATGAGCAGTTCTTC.

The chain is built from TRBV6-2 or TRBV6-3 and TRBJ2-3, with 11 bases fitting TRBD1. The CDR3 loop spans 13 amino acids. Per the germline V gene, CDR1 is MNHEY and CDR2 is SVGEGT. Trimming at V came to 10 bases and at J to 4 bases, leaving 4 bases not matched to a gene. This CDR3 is CATGQGVSDTQYF. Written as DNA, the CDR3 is TGTGCCACGGGACAGGGGGTGTCAGATACGCAGTATTTT.

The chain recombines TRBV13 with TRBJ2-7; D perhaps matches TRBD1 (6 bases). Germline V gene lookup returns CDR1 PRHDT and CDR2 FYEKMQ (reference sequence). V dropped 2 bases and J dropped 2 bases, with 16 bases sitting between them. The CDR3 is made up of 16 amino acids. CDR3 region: CASSLWETGLTYEQYF. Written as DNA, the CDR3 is TGTGCCAGCAGCTTATGGGAAACAGGGCTCACCTACGAGCAGTACTTC.

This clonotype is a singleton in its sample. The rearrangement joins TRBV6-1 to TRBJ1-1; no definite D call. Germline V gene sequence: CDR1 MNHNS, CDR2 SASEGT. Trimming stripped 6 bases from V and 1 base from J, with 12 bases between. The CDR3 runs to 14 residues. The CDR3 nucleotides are TGTGCCAGCAGAACACCCGGGGAGAACACTGAAGCTTTCTTT. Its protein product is CASRTPGENTEAFF.

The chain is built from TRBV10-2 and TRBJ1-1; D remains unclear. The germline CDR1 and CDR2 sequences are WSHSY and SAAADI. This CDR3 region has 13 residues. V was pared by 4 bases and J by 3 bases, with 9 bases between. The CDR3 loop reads CASSVGQHTEAFF. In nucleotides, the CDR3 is TGCGCCAGCAGTGTCGGGCAGCACACTGAAGCTTTCTTT.

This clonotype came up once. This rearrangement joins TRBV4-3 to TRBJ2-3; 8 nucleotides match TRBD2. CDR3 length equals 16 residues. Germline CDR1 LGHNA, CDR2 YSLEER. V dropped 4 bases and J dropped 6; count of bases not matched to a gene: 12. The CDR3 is CASSLVGGAVVDTQYF. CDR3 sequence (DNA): TGCGCCAGCAGCCTGGTCGGGGGGGCTGTGGTTGATACGCAGTATTTT.

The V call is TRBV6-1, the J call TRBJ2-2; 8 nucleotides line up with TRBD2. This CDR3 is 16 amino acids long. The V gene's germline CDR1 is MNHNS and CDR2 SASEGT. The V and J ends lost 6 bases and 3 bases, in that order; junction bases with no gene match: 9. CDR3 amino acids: CASSPPREGDTGELFF. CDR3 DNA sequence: TGTGCCAGCAGCCCACCTCGGGAGGGGGACACCGGGGAGCTGTTTTTT.

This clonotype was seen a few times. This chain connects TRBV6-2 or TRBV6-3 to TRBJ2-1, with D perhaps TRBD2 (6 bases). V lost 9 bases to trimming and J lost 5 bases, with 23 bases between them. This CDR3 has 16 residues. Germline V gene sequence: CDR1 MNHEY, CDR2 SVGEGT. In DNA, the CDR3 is TGTGCCAGTTCCGATGGGGTGGGGGGAGCCCACAATGAGCAGTTCTTC. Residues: CASSDGVGGAHNEQFF.

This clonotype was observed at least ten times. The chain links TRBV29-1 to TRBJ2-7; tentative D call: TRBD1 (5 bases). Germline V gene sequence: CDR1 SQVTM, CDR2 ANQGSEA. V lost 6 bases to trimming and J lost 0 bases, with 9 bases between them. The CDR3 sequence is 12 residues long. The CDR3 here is CSVEQDSYEQYF. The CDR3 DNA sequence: TGCAGCGTAGAACAGGACTCCTACGAGCAGTACTTC.

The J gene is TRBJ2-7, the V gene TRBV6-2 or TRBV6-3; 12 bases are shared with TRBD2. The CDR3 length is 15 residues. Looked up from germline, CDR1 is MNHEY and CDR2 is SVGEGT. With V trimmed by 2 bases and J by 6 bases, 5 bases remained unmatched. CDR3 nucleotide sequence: TGTGCCAGCAGTTACGAAGAGGGACTAGCGGGCGAGCAGTACTTC. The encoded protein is CASSYEEGLAGEQYF.

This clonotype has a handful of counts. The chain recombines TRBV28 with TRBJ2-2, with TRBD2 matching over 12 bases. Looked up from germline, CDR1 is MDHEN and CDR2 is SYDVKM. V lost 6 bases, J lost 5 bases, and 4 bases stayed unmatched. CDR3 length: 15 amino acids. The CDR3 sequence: CASRLAGGRTGELFF. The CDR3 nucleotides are TGTGCCAGCAGGCTAGCGGGGGGGCGAACCGGGGAGCTGTTTTTT.

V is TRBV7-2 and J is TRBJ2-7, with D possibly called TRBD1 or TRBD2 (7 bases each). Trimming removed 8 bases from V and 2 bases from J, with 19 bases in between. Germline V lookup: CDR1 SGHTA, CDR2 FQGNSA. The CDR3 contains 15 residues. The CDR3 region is CASLVSGGQPYEQYF. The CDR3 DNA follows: TGTGCCAGCCTTGTCTCGGGGGGACAGCCCTACGAGCAGTACTTC. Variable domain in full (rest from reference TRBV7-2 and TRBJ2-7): GAGVSQSPSNKVTEKGKDVELRCDPISGHTALYWYRQSLGQGLEFLIYFQGNSAPDKSGLPSDRFSAERTGGSVSTLTIQRTQQEDSAVYLCASLVSGGQPYEQYFGPGTRLTVT.

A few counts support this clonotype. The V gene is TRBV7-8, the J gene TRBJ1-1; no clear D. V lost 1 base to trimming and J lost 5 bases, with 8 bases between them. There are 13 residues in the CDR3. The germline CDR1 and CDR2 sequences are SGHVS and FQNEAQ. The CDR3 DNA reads TGTGCCAGCAGCTTAGACGTCGGAACTGAAGCTTTCTTT. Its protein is CASSLDVGTEAFF.

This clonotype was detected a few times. This CDR3 is CASRLGTYSTDTQYF. In DNA, the CDR3 is TGTGCCAGCAGGCTCGGGACTTACAGCACAGATACGCAGTATTTT. The chain carries TRBV6-1 and TRBJ2-3; perhaps TRBD2 as D (6 bases). The CDR3 is 15 residues long. The V and J ends lost 6 bases and 0 bases respectively, with 13 bases between them. Germline V gene lookup returns CDR1 MNHNS and CDR2 SASEGT.

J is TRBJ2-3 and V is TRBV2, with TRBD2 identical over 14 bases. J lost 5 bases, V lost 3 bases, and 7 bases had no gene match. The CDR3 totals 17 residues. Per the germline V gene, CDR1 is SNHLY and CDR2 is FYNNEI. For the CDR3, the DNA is TGTGCCAGCAGTGACCAGGGACTAGCGGGAGTTGGAGATACGCAGTATTTT. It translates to CASSDQGLAGVGDTQYF.

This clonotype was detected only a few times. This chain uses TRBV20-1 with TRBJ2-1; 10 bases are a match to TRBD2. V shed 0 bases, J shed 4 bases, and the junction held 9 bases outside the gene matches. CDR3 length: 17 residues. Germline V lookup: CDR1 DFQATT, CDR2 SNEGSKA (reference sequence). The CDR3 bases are TGCAGTGCTAGAGATCGGGTAGCGGGAGGCCCTTACAATGAGCAGTTCTTC. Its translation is CSARDRVAGGPYNEQFF.

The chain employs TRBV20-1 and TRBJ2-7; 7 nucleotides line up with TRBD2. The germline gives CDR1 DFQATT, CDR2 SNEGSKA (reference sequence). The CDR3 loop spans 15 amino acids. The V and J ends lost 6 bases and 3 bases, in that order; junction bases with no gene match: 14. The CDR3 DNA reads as TGCAGTGCACCCGTCGGTCTAGCGGTGAGCTACGAGCAGTACTTC. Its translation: CSAPVGLAVSYEQYF.

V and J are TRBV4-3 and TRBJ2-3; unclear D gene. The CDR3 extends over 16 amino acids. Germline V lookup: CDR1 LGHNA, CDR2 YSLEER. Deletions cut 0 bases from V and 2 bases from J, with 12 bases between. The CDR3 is CASSQERITYTDTQYF. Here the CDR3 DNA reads TGCGCCAGCAGCCAAGAGCGGATCACTTACACAGATACGCAGTATTTT.

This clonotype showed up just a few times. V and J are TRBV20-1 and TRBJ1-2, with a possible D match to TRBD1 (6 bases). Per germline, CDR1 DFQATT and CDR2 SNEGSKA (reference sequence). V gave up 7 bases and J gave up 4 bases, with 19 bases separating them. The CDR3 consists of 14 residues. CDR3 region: CSGFSRDNFYGYTF. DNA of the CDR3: TGCAGTGGTTTTTCCCGGGACAATTTCTATGGCTACACCTTC.

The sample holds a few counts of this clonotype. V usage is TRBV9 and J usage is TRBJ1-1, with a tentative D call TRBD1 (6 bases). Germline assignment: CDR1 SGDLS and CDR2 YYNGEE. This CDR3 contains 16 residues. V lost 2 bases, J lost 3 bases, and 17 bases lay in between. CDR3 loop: CASSVTPLRGDTEAFF. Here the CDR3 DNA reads TGTGCCAGCAGCGTTACCCCCTTAAGGGGGGACACTGAAGCTTTCTTT.

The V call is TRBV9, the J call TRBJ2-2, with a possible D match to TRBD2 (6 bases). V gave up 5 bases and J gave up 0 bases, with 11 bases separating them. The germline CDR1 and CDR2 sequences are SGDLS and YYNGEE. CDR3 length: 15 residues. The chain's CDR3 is CASRTGLSNTGELFF. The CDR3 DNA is TGTGCCAGCAGAACGGGACTTTCGAACACCGGGGAGCTGTTTTTT.

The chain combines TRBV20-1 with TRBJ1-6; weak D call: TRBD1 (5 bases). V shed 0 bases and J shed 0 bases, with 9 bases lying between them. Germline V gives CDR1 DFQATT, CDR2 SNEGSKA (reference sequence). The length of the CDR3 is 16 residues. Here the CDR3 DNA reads TGCAGTGCTAGAGATTACAGGAGCTCCTATAATTCACCCCTCCACTTT. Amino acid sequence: CSARDYRSSYNSPLHF.

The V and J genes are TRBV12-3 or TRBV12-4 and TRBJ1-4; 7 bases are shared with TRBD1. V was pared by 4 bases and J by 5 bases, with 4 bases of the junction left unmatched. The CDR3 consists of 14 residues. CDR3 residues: CASSSGTVNEKLFF. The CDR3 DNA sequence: TGTGCCAGCAGTTCCGGGACAGTGAATGAAAAACTGTTTTTT.